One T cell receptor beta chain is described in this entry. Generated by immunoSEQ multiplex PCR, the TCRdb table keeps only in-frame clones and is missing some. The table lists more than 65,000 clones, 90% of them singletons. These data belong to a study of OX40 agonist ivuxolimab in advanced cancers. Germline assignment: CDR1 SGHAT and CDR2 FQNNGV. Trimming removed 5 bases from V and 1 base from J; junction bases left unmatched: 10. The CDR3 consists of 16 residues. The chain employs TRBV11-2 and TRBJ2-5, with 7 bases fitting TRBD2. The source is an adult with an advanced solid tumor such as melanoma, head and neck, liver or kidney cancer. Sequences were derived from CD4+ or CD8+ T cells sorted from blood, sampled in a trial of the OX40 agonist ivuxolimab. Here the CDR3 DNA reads TGTGCCAGCAGCCGGCCGGGACGGGGGGTCCAAGAGACCCAGTACTTC. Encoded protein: CASSRPGRGVQETQYF.